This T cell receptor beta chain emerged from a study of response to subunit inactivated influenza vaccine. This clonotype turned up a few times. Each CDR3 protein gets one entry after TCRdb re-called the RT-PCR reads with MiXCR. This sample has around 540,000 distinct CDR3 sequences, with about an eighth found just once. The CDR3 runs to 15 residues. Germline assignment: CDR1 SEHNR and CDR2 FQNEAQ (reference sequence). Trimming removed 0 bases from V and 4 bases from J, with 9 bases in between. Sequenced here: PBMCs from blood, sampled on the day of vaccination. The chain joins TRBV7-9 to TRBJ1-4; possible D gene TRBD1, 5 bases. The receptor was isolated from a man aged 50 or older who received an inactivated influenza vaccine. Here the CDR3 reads CASSLADTFNEKLFF. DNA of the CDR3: TGTGCCAGCAGCTTAGCGGACACCTTTAATGAAAAACTGTTTTTT.